These T cell receptor beta chains were read from a single sample in a study of T cell responses to AZD1222 COVID-19 vaccine. Repertoires were generated with immunoSEQ multiplex PCR, while TCRdb's copy carries only in-frame clones and drops some. The repertoire holds 150,000 to 200,000 clones, with 91% as singletons. Source: peripheral blood, taken 28 days after the second AZD1222 dose. These receptor sequences come from an adult who received the AZD1222 COVID-19 vaccine. CDR3s include the opening cysteine and the closing phenylalanine or tryptophan. D genes are given only for firm matches. Rows may omit the clone size; those that give it use once, few, many or a size class.

V gene	J gene	clone size	D gene	CDR3 protein	CDR3 DNA
TRBV7-2	TRBJ1-6	once	NA	CASSLGTPSPLHF	TGTGCCAGCAGCTTAGGGACCCCTTCACCCCTCCACTTT
TRBV29-1	TRBJ1-2	NA	TRBD1	CSVDKDRGLTF	TGCAGCGTTGATAAGGACAGGGGACTAACCTTC
TRBV27	TRBJ1-2	NA	NA	CASSPPGGSYGYTF	TGTGCCAGCAGTCCACCGGGAGGGTCCTATGGCTACACCTTC
TRBV5-8	TRBJ2-2	NA	NA	CASSYDWDTGELFF	TGTGCCAGCAGCTACGACTGGGACACCGGGGAGCTGTTTTTT
TRBV29-1	TRBJ2-7	NA	NA	CSVELGGPEQYF	TGCAGCGTTGAGTTGGGGGGGCCCGAGCAGTACTTC
TRBV5-6	TRBJ1-4	NA	NA	CASSHDGATNEKLFF	TGTGCCAGCAGCCACGACGGTGCAACTAATGAAAAACTGTTTTTT
TRBV9	TRBJ2-1	NA	TRBD2	CASSASSGVTHNEQFF	TGTGCCAGCAGCGCGTCTAGCGGGGTGACGCACAATGAGCAGTTCTTC
TRBV2	TRBJ2-2	NA	NA	CASQTGGTGELFF	TGTGCCAGCCAAACGGGTGGCACCGGGGAGCTGTTTTTT
TRBV7-2	TRBJ1-5	NA	NA	CASSLGGAGQPQHF	TGTGCCAGCAGCTTAGGGGGGGCTGGTCAGCCCCAGCATTTT
TRBV5-6	TRBJ2-7	NA	TRBD2	CASRRGRGLREQYF	TGTGCCAGCAGACGTGGGAGGGGACTGAGGGAGCAGTACTTC